One T cell receptor (beta chain) is described in this entry. The sample belongs to a study of blood T cell repertoires in COVID-19. Turning to the study itself: Italy, Spain and the United States were the sources of the convalescent and acute COVID-19 samples.

Sequencing used immunoSEQ multiplex PCR; TCRdb keeps in-frame clones, though not all of them. The sample contains about 160,000 clones, about 92% of which appear only once. Trimming pared 4 bases from V and 1 base from J, leaving 13 bases between. CDR1 SGHTA and CDR2 FQGNSA come from the germline V gene. The CDR3 length is 15 residues. The source material was peripheral blood. This receptor was identified in a young man with COVID-19, enrolled during active disease. The rearrangement uses TRBV7-2 and TRBJ2-5; TRBD2 is a possible D gene (5 bases). The CDR3 sequence: CASSWAGGIQETQYF. Written as DNA, the CDR3 is TGTGCCAGCAGCTGGGCTGGAGGTATCCAAGAGACCCAGTACTTC. The full variable domain, rest sourced from reference TRBV7-2 and TRBJ2-5, is GAGVSQSPSNKVTEKGKDVELRCDPISGHTALYWYRQSLGQGLEFLIYFQGNSAPDKSGLPSDRFSAERTGGSVSTLTIQRTQQEDSAVYLCASSWAGGIQETQYFGPGTRLLVL.